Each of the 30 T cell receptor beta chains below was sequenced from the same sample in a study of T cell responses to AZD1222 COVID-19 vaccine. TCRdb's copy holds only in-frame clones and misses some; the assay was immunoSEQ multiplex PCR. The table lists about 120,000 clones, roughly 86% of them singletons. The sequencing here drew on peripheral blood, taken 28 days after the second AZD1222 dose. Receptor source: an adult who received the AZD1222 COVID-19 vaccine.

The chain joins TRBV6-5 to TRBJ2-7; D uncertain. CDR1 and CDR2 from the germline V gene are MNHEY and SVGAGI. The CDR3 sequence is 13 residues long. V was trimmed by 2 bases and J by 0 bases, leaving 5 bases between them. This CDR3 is CASSYESSYEQYF. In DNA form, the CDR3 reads TGTGCCAGCAGTTACGAAAGCTCCTACGAGCAGTACTTC.

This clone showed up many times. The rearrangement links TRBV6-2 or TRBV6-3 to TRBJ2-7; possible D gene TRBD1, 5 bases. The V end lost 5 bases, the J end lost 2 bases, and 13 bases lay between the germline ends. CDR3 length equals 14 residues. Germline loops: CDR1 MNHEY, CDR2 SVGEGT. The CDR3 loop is CASSIRAGPYEQYF. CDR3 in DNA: TGTGCCAGCAGTATACGCGCAGGGCCCTACGAGCAGTACTTC.

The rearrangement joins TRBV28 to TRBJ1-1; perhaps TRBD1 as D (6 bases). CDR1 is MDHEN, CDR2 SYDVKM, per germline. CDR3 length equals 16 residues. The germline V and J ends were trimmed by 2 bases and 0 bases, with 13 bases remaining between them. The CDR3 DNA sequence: TGTGCCAGCAGTTTAAGGGGGGCAGCTTTGAACACTGAAGCTTTCTTT. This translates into CASSLRGAALNTEAFF. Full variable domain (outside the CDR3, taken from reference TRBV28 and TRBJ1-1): DVKVTQSSRYLVKRTGEKVFLECVQDMDHENMFWYRQDPGLGLRLIYFSYDVKMKEKGDIPEGYSVSREKKERFSLILESASTNQTSMYLCASSLRGAALNTEAFFGQGTRLTVV.

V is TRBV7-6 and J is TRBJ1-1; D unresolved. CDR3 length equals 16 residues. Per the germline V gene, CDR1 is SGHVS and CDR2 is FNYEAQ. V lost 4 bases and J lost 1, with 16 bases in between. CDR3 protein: CASSSRHGATNTEAFF. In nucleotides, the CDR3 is TGTGCCAGCAGCTCAAGGCACGGAGCGACGAACACTGAAGCTTTCTTT.

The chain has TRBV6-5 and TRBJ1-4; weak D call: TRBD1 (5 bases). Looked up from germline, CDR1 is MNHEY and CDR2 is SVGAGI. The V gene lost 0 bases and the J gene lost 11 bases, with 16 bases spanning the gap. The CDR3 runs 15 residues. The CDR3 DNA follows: TGTGCCAGCAGTTACTCAGTCCTTACAGGTGGGAAACTGTTTTTT. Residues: CASSYSVLTGGKLFF.

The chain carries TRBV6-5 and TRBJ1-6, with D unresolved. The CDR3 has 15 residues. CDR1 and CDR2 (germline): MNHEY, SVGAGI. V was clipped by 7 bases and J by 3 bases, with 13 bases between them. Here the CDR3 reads CASMSQFGYNSPLHF. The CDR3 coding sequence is TGTGCCAGCATGAGCCAGTTTGGCTATAATTCACCCCTCCACTTT.

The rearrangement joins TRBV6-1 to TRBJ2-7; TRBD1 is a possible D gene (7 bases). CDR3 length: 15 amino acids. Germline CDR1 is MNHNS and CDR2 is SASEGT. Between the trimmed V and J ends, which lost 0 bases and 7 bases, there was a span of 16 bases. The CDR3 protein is CASSEARQGGWEQYF. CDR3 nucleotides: TGTGCCAGCAGTGAAGCCAGACAGGGAGGTTGGGAGCAGTACTTC.

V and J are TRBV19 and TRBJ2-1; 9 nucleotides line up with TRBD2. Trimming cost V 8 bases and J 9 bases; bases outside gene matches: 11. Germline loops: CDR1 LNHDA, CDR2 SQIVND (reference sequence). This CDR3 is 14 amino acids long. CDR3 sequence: CASGEGGGAGEQFF. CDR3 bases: TGTGCCAGTGGGGAAGGCGGGGGGGCTGGTGAGCAGTTCTTC.

This chain's CDR3 is CATSRELGQRHNQPQHF. The CDR3, as DNA: TGTGCCACCAGCAGAGAACTTGGACAACGGCACAATCAGCCCCAGCATTTT. The J gene is TRBJ1-5, the V gene TRBV15; a possible D gene is TRBD1 (5 bases). The CDR3 spans 17 residues. The germline V gene has CDR1 LNHNV and CDR2 YYDKDF (reference sequence). Between the trimmed V and J ends, which lost 0 bases and 3 bases, there was a span of 15 bases.

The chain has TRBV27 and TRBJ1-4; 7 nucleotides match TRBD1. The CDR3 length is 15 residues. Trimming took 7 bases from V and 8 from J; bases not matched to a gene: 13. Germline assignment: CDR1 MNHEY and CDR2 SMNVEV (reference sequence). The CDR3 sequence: CASTKAGGGKEKLFF. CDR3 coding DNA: TGTGCCAGCACTAAAGCAGGGGGTGGAAAGGAAAAACTGTTTTTT. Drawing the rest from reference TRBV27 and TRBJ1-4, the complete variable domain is EAQVTQNPRYLITVTGKKLTVTCSQNMNHEYMSWYRQDPGLGLRQIYYSMNVEVTDKGDVPEGYKVSRKEKRNFPLILESPSPNQTSLYFCASTKAGGGKEKLFFGSGTQLSVL.

The CDR3 DNA reads TGTGCCAGCAGTTTATTGGGGACAACGTCCTCTGGGGCCAACGTCCTGACTTTC. Protein sequence: CASSLLGTTSSGANVLTF. This sequence joins TRBV27 and TRBJ2-6, with D possibly matching TRBD1 (6 bases). Germline lookup yields CDR1 MNHEY and CDR2 SMNVEV (reference sequence). Deletions cut 1 base from V and 0 bases from J, with 13 bases between. The CDR3 has 18 residues.

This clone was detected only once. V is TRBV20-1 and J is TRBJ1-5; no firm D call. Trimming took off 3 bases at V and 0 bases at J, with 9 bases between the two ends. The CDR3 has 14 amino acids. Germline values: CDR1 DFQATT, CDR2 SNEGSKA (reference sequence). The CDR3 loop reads CSASFGYSNQPQHF. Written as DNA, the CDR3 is TGCAGTGCTAGTTTCGGCTATAGCAATCAGCCCCAGCATTTT.

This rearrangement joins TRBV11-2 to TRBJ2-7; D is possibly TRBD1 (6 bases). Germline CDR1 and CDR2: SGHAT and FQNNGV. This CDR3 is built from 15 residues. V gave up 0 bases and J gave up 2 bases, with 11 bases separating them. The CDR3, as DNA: TGTGCCAGCAGCTTAGAACGGGGACAACCCTACGAGCAGTACTTC. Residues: CASSLERGQPYEQYF.

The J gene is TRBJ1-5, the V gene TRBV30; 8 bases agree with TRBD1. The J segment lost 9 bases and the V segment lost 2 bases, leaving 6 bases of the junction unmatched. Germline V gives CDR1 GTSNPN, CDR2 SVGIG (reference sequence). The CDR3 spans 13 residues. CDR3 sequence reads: CAWSPDRVSPQHF. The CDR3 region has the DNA TGTGCCTGGAGTCCGGACAGGGTTTCGCCCCAGCATTTT. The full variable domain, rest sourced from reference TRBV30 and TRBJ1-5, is SQTIHQWPATLVQPVGSPLSLECTVEGTSNPNLYWYRQAAGRGLQLLFYSVGIGQISSEVPQNLSASRPQDRQFILSSKKLLLSDSGFYLCAWSPDRVSPQHFGDGTRLSIL.

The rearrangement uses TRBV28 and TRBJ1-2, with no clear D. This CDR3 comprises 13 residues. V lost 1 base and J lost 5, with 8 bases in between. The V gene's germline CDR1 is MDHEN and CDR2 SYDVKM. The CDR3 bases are TGTGCCAGCAGTTTATTTGGGAGGTATGGCTACACCTTC. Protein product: CASSLFGRYGYTF.

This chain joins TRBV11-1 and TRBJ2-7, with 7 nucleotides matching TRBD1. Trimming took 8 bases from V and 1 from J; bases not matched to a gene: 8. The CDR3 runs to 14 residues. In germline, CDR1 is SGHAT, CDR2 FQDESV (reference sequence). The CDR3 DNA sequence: TGTGCCAGCGGTGAAAGGGGGCGATCCTACGAGCAGTACTTC. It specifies CASGERGRSYEQYF.

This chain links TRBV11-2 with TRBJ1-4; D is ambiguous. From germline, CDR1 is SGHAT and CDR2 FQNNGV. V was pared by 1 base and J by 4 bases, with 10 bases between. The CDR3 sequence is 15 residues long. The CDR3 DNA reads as TGTGCCAGCAGCTTAGTAATGTCTCGTAATGAAAAACTGTTTTTT. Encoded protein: CASSLVMSRNEKLFF.

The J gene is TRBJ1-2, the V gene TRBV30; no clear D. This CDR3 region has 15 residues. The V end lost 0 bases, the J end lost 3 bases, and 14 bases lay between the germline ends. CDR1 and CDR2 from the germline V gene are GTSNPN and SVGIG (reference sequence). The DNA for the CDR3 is TGTGCCTGGAGTGTAGAGGTATCCGTCTACTATGGCTACACCTTC. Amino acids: CAWSVEVSVYYGYTF.

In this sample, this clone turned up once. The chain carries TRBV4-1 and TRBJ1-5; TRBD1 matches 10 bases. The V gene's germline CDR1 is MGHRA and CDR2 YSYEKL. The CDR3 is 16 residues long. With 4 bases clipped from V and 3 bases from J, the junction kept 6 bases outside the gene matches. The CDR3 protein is CASSLSGTGVNQPQHF. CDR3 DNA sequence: TGCGCCAGCAGCCTATCCGGGACAGGGGTCAATCAGCCCCAGCATTTT.

This CDR3 is CASSNRGGGFGYTF. In DNA form, the CDR3 reads TGTGCCAGCAGCAATCGCGGGGGCGGGTTCGGCTACACCTTC. This sequence joins TRBV14 and TRBJ1-2, with D possibly TRBD1 on 6 matching bases. Trimming took off 5 bases at V and 8 bases at J, with 18 bases between the two ends. In germline, CDR1 is SGHDN, CDR2 FVKESK. This CDR3 spans 14 amino acids. Full variable domain (rest looked up from reference TRBV14 and TRBJ1-2): EAGVTQFPSHSVIEKGQTVTLRCDPISGHDNLYWYRRVMGKEIKFLLHFVKESKQDESGMPNNRFLAERTGGTYSTLKVQPAELEDSGVYFCASSNRGGGFGYTFGSGTRLTVV.

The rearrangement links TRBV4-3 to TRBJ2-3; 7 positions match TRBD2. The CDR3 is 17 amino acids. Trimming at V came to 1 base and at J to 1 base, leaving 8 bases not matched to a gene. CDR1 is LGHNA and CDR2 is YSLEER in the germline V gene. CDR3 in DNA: TGCGCCAGCAGCCAAGCACCACTGGCGGGGGGCACAGATACGCAGTATTTT. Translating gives CASSQAPLAGGTDTQYF.

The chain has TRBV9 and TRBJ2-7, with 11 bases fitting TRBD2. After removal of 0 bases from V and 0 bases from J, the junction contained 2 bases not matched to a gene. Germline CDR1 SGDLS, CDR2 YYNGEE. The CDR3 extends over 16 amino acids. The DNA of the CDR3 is TGTGCCAGCAGCGTAGGTCTAGCGGGGGGCTCCTACGAGCAGTACTTC. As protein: CASSVGLAGGSYEQYF.

CDR3 sequence reads: CASSIYLGPQHF. CDR3 bases: TGTGCCAGTAGTATTTATTTGGGTCCCCAGCATTTT. This sequence joins TRBV19 and TRBJ1-5; D is uncertain. Trimming removed 3 bases at V and 10 bases at J, with 10 bases between. Germline V gene sequence: CDR1 LNHDA, CDR2 SQIVND (reference sequence). CDR3 length: 12 amino acids. Complete variable domain (other parts from reference TRBV19 and TRBJ1-5): DGGITQSPKYLFRKEGQNVTLSCEQNLNHDAMYWYRQDPGQGLRLIYYSQIVNDFQKGDIAEGYSVSREKKESFPLTVTSAQKNPTAFYLCASSIYLGPQHFGDGTRLSIL.

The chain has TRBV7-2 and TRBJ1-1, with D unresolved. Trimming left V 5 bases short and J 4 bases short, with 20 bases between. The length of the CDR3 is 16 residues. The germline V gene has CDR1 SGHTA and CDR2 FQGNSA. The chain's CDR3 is CASSPKATSLSTEAFF. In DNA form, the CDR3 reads TGTGCCAGCAGCCCAAAGGCCACTTCCCTGAGCACTGAAGCTTTCTTT.

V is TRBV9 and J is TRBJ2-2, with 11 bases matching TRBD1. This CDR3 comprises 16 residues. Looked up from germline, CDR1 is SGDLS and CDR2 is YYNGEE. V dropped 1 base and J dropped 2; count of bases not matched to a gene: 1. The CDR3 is CASSVRTGGNTGELFF. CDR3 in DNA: TGTGCCAGCAGCGTAAGGACAGGGGGCAACACCGGGGAGCTGTTTTTT.

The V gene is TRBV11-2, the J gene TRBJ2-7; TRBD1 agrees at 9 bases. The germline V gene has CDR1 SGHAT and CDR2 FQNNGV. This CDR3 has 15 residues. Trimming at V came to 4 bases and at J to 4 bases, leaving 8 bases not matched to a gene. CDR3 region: CASSSTGTGPYEQYF. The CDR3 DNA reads TGTGCCAGCAGCTCGACCGGGACAGGGCCGTACGAGCAGTACTTC. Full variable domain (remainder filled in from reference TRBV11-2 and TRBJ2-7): EAGVAQSPRYKIIEKRQSVAFWCNPISGHATLYWYQQILGQGPKLLIQFQNNGVVDDSQLPKDRFSAERLKGVDSTLKIQPAKLEDSAVYLCASSSTGTGPYEQYFGPGTRLTVT.

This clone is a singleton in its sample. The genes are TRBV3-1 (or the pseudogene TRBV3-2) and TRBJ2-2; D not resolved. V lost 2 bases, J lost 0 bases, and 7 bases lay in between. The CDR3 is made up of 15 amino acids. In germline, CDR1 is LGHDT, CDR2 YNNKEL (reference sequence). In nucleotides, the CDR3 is TGTGCCAGCAGCCAAAAGGGTACGAACACCGGGGAGCTGTTTTTT. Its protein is CASSQKGTNTGELFF.

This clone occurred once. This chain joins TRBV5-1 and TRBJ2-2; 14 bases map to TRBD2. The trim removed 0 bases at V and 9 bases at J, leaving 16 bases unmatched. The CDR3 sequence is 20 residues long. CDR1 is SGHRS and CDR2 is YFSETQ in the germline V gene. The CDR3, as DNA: TGCGCCAGCAGCTTGGGACTAGCGGGGGGGCCAGACGCGTGGAGCCGGGAGCTGTTTTTT. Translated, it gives CASSLGLAGGPDAWSRELFF. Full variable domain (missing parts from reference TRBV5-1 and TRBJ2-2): KAGVTQTPRYLIKTRGQQVTLSCSPISGHRSVSWYQQTPGQGLQFLFEYFSETQRNKGNFPGRFSGRQFSNSRSEMNVSTLELGDSALYLCASSLGLAGGPDAWSRELFFGEGSRLTVL.

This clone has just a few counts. The CDR3 reads CATSREYTRLEADTGELFF. CDR3 coding DNA: TGTGCCACCAGCAGAGAGTACACAAGGCTGGAGGCCGACACCGGGGAGCTGTTTTTT. The V call is TRBV15, the J call TRBJ2-2; D possibly corresponds to TRBD2 (5 bases). The CDR3 is 19 amino acids. Trimming left V 0 bases short and J 3 bases short, with 20 bases between. Germline CDR1 LNHNV, CDR2 YYDKDF (reference sequence).

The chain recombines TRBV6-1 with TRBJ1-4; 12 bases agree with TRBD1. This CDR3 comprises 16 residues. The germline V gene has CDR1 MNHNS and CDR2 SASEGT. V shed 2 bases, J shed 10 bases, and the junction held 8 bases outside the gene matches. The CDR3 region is CASSEKIGTGGVKLFF. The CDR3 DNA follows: TGTGCCAGCAGTGAAAAAATCGGGACAGGGGGCGTAAAACTGTTTTTT.